Below, one TCR beta chain is given with its context. What it binds is unknown. V was shortened by 5 bases and J by 2 bases, with 10 bases between the two germline ends. Germline values: CDR1 MNHEY, CDR2 SMNVEV (reference sequence). The CDR3 spans 13 residues. The data originate from a study of cytomegalovirus exposure and HLA in healthy donors. Background on the study: Early released data had around 89 million unique TCRs, all coming from HLA-typed donors. Most donors, 70% to 85% of over 350 genotyped, fell in the Caucasian-associated ancestry cluster.

The PCR used 60 Vbeta and 13 Jbeta primers. Only in-frame clones appear in the TCRdb table, and some are missing; sequencing was by immunoSEQ multiplex PCR. The sample contains approximately 170,000 clones, around 82% of which appear only once. Points from the study as a whole: Reportedly, fewer N-insertions than the roughly 700-donor mean appeared in an Asian-associated ancestry cluster in a later analysis. Within a later analysis, the majority of CMV-associated TCR beta chains appeared HLA-restricted.

Sequencing was carried out using PBMCs. The source is a male donor in good health and CMV-seronegative. The rearrangement links TRBV27 to TRBJ2-7, with unresolved D. The CDR3 spells CASSVRYPYEQYF. The CDR3 DNA follows: TGTGCCAGCAGTGTCAGATACCCCTACGAGCAGTACTTC.